A single sample gave rise to the 13 T cell receptor beta chains below, sequenced in a study of vaccination and CD4 T cells after COVID-19. No antigen is known for these receptors. The treatment is: roughly nine-day PBMC culture with coronavirus spike peptide pools or control peptides (ViraFEST assay). The study sequenced cultured CD4+ T cell DNA using the Oncomine TCR Beta short-read assay. TCRdb re-called the PCR reads with MiXCR, one entry per CDR3 protein. The sample has fewer than 20,000 distinct CDR3 sequences, 50% to 65% seen once; the top ten hold 11%. Sequences were obtained from CD4+ T cells from blood, cultured in vitro. These receptors came from a human donor who had recovered from COVID-19.

V usage is TRBV12-3 or TRBV12-4 and J usage is TRBJ1-2; 9 nucleotides agree with TRBD1. The CDR3 covers 13 residues. V shed 5 bases, J shed 3 bases, and the junction held 1 base outside the gene matches. CDR3 loop: CASSRQGDYGYTF. The DNA of the CDR3 is TGTGCCAGCAGTCGACAGGGGGACTATGGCTACACCTTC.

V gene TRBV6-1 combines with J gene TRBJ2-3; unclear D gene. Deletions cut 6 bases from V and 2 bases from J, with 3 bases between. The V gene's germline CDR1 is MNHNS and CDR2 SASEGT. This CDR3 has 11 residues. CDR3 sequence reads: CASSNTDTQYF. DNA for the CDR3: TGTGCCAGCAGCAACACAGATACGCAGTATTTT.

The chain has TRBV19 and TRBJ2-5, with D perhaps TRBD1 (6 bases). Trimming removed 3 bases from V and 2 bases from J, with 10 bases in between. Germline CDR1 is LNHDA and CDR2 is SQIVND (reference sequence). This CDR3 has 14 amino acids. DNA for the CDR3: TGTGCCAGTAGTATCGGGACACCTCAAGAGACCCAGTACTTC. It encodes CASSIGTPQETQYF. Based on the CDR3 plus reference TRBV19 and TRBJ2-5, the full variable domain is DGGITQSPKYLFRKEGQNVTLSCEQNLNHDAMYWYRQDPGQGLRLIYYSQIVNDFQKGDIAEGYSVSREKKESFPLTVTSAQKNPTAFYLCASSIGTPQETQYFGPGTRLLVL.

The chain carries TRBV5-4 and TRBJ1-2; D may be TRBD1 (5 bases). The CDR3 spans 14 residues. Trimming cost V 3 bases and J 2 bases, with 11 bases left between them. Germline values: CDR1 SGHNT, CDR2 YYREEE (reference sequence). The CDR3 loop reads CASSSRTQNYGYTF. CDR3 sequence (DNA): TGTGCCAGCAGCTCCCGGACACAAAACTATGGCTACACCTTC.

The gene calls are TRBV24-1 and TRBJ2-5, with D unclear. The V and J ends lost 4 bases and 5 bases respectively, with 10 bases between them. This CDR3 has 13 amino acids. CDR1 and CDR2 (germline): KGHDR, SFDVKD. Here the CDR3 reads CATSDPTLETQYF. CDR3 in DNA: TGTGCCACCAGTGACCCCACCCTGGAGACCCAGTACTTC.

The chain combines TRBV12-3 or TRBV12-4 with TRBJ1-5; D is undetermined. This CDR3 comprises 14 residues. The V end lost 5 bases, the J end lost 3 bases, and 11 bases lay between the germline ends. The CDR3, as DNA: TGTGCCAGCAGTCCACAGCCACACAATCAGCCCCAGCATTTT. It yields the protein CASSPQPHNQPQHF.

The chain links TRBV7-2 to TRBJ1-1; D gene unclear. CDR3 length equals 14 residues. Trimming pared 5 bases from V and 1 base from J, leaving 11 bases between. Looked up from germline, CDR1 is SGHTA and CDR2 is FQGNSA. CDR3: CASSQTTTNTEAFF. The CDR3 nucleotides are TGTGCCAGCAGCCAGACGACTACGAACACTGAAGCTTTCTTT. The full variable domain, completed using reference TRBV7-2 and TRBJ1-1, is GAGVSQSPSNKVTEKGKDVELRCDPISGHTALYWYRQSLGQGLEFLIYFQGNSAPDKSGLPSDRFSAERTGGSVSTLTIQRTQQEDSAVYLCASSQTTTNTEAFFGQGTRLTVV.

The rearrangement links TRBV18 to TRBJ1-2; the D is unclear. The germline CDR1 and CDR2 sequences are KGHSH and LQKENI. Trimming cost V 8 bases and J 7 bases, with 17 bases left between them. There are 13 residues in the CDR3. Here the CDR3 reads CASHNDPVGGYTF. The CDR3, as DNA: TGTGCCAGCCATAACGACCCGGTGGGTGGCTACACCTTC.

J is TRBJ2-5 and V is TRBV11-2; tentative D call: TRBD2 (6 bases). Germline V lookup: CDR1 SGHAT, CDR2 FQNNGV. The CDR3 spans 13 residues. V lost 5 bases and J 5 bases, leaving 12 bases between the germline ends. CDR3 protein: CASSRTSTETQYF. The CDR3 coding sequence is TGTGCCAGCAGCAGAACTAGCACGGAGACCCAGTACTTC.

The chain uses TRBV6-2 or TRBV6-3 and TRBJ2-1; 7 bases are a match to TRBD1. The CDR3 sequence is 12 residues long. Per germline, CDR1 MNHEY and CDR2 SVGEGT. Germline trimming cut 6 bases from V and 8 bases from J; bases unmatched to any gene: 4. This chain's CDR3 is CASSQGVHEQFF. The CDR3 coding sequence is TGTGCCAGCAGCCAGGGGGTCCATGAGCAGTTCTTC.

The chain is built from TRBV20-1 and TRBJ1-1; D perhaps matches TRBD1 (5 bases). Trimming removed 5 bases from V and 0 bases from J, with 10 bases in between. From germline, CDR1 is DFQATT and CDR2 SNEGSKA (reference sequence). The CDR3 is 13 amino acids. The CDR3: CSAAATVNTEAFF. CDR3 nucleotide sequence: TGCAGTGCTGCCGCGACAGTGAACACTGAAGCTTTCTTT.

V is TRBV6-1 and J is TRBJ2-7, with a weak D call TRBD1 (7 bases). Per the germline V gene, CDR1 is MNHNS and CDR2 is SASEGT. The CDR3 is 13 amino acids. V was cut by 6 bases and J by 5 bases, with 14 bases left in between. The CDR3 nucleotides read TGTGCCAGCAGACCGACAGGGAGGCACGAGCAGTACTTC. It specifies CASRPTGRHEQYF.

Only one count was recorded for this clonotype. This chain links TRBV7-3 with TRBJ2-2; D ambiguous. The CDR3 runs to 13 residues. The germline V and J ends were trimmed by 2 bases and 6 bases, with 7 bases remaining between them. Germline CDR1 and CDR2: SGHTA and FQGTGA. As DNA, the CDR3 is TGTGCCAGCAGCTTATTAGGGCCCGGGGAGCTGTTTTTT. The encoded protein is CASSLLGPGELFF.